Sequencing of this T cell receptor (beta chain) was carried out in a study of radiation and T cells in renal cell carcinoma. Study background: Nephrectomy followed 15 Gy stereotactic body radiation by 4 weeks.

The time point was: blood 2 weeks post-SBRT. Indicated treatment: 15 Gy SBRT to primary tumor, nephrectomy 4 weeks later. After SBRT, blood was collected at 2 and 4 weeks, plus baseline. Points from the study as a whole: Top tumor clonotypes rose in blood 2 weeks post-radiation, then contracted.

The CDR3 contains 13 residues. V was cut by 3 bases and J by 7 bases, with 13 bases left in between. Germline V lookup: CDR1 SGHRS, CDR2 YFSETQ. Here immunoSEQ multiplex PCR was the method, and the copy in TCRdb shows in-frame clones only, minus some. Altogether some 60,000 clones are present, 70% to 80% being singletons, with the ten largest covering 6.5% to 8%. Turning to this clone: Its matching antigen is unknown.

This TCR derives from a man aged 60 to 69 with renal cell carcinoma. The gene calls are TRBV5-1 and TRBJ1-1; no firm D call. This sample comprised blood, obtained from a patient whose treatment included radiotherapy and nephrectomy. In nucleotides, the CDR3 is TGCGCCAGCAGCTCCCAGTTAAGTAATGAAGCTTTCTTT. Its protein product is CASSSQLSNEAFF.